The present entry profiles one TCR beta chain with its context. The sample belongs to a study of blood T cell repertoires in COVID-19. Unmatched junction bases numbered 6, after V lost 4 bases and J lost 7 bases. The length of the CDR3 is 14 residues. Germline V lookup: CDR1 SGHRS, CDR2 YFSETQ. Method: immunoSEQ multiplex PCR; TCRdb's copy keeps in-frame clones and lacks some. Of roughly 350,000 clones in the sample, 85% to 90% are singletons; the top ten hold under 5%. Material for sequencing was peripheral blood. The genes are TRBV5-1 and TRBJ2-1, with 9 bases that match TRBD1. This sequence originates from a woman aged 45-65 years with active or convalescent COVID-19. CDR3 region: CASSEGQGRNEQFF. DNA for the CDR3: TGCGCCAGCAGCGAGGGACAGGGTAGGAATGAGCAGTTCTTC.